These 31 T cell receptor beta chains were sequenced from one sample in a study of blood T cell repertoires in COVID-19. Measured with immunoSEQ multiplex PCR; TCRdb has only the in-frame clones, and not every one. This sample has around 65,000 clones, with about 81% found just once. The sequenced sample consisted of peripheral blood. The receptor set was obtained from a human donor in a cohort sampled during active COVID-19.

The genes are TRBV3-1 (or the pseudogene TRBV3-2) and TRBJ2-7, with 11 bases aligning to TRBD2. The CDR3 sequence is 19 residues long. J lost 0 bases, V lost 0 bases, and 10 bases had no gene match. Germline loops: CDR1 LGHDT, CDR2 YNNKEL (reference sequence). The CDR3 coding sequence is TGTGCCAGCAGCCAAGAGGGGCTAGCGGGAGGTACCCACTCCTACGAGCAGTACTTC. It codes for CASSQEGLAGGTHSYEQYF.

The genes are TRBV7-8 and TRBJ1-1, with 7 positions matching TRBD1. The CDR3 spans 12 residues. Trimming took 5 bases from V and 8 from J; bases not matched to a gene: 5. Germline V CDR1 and CDR2: SGHVS, FQNEAQ. This CDR3 is CASSLQGVEAFF. Here the CDR3 DNA reads TGTGCCAGCAGCCTCCAGGGGGTGGAAGCTTTCTTT.

This clone was recorded a few times. V and J are TRBV28 and TRBJ1-6; D gene ambiguous. Per germline, CDR1 MDHEN and CDR2 SYDVKM. This CDR3 spans 13 amino acids. Deletions cut 6 bases from V and 14 bases from J, with 17 bases between. CDR3: CASSPGGRETLHF. DNA for the CDR3: TGTGCCAGCAGCCCCGGCGGGCGGGAGACCCTCCACTTT.

The chain employs TRBV6-5 and TRBJ2-5, with D perhaps matching TRBD2 (6 bases). Per germline, CDR1 MNHEY and CDR2 SVGAGI. Deletions cut 7 bases from V and 2 bases from J, with 11 bases between. This CDR3 spans 13 amino acids. The CDR3 region is CASTRDLQETQYF. CDR3 DNA sequence: TGTGCCAGCACCCGGGACTTACAAGAGACCCAGTACTTC.

The chain employs TRBV6-2 or TRBV6-3 and TRBJ2-7; the match to TRBD2 covers 8 bases. V trimming: 5 bases; J trimming: 5 bases; junction bases outside the gene matches: 8. The CDR3 runs to 14 residues. Germline V gene sequence: CDR1 MNHEY, CDR2 SVGEGT. CDR3 residues: CASSRPGLVHEQYF. CDR3 DNA: TGTGCCAGCAGTAGGCCGGGACTAGTCCACGAGCAGTACTTC.

The J gene is TRBJ2-1, the V gene TRBV5-1, with D tentatively TRBD1 (6 bases). V was cut by 0 bases and J by 7 bases, with 11 bases left in between. This CDR3 spans 14 amino acids. Germline values: CDR1 SGHRS, CDR2 YFSETQ. Here the CDR3 reads CASSLGQASNEQFF. CDR3 nucleotide sequence: TGCGCCAGCAGCTTGGGACAGGCCTCTAATGAGCAGTTCTTC.

By share, this clone ranks as medium-sized (0.01 to 0.1%). The rearrangement links TRBV24-1 to TRBJ2-3; D not resolved. This CDR3 has 14 amino acids. Germline V lookup: CDR1 KGHDR, CDR2 SFDVKD. The V end lost 9 bases, the J end lost 2 bases, and 14 bases lay between the germline ends. CDR3 bases: TGTGCCACCGCAAGTGAGGAGAACACAGATACGCAGTATTTT. It is translated as CATASEENTDTQYF.

This chain links TRBV2 with TRBJ2-1; 8 bases are shared with TRBD2. The trim removed 7 bases at V and 5 bases at J, leaving 10 bases unmatched. The CDR3 runs to 15 residues. Germline assignment: CDR1 SNHLY and CDR2 FYNNEI. CDR3 sequence: CASNAPGTRDNEQFF. CDR3 coding DNA: TGTGCCAGCAACGCGCCCGGGACTAGAGACAATGAGCAGTTCTTC.

The rearrangement links TRBV27 to TRBJ2-3; 8 nucleotides align to TRBD2. Unmatched junction bases numbered 16, after V lost 6 bases and J lost 5 bases. Germline V lookup: CDR1 MNHEY, CDR2 SMNVEV (reference sequence). The CDR3 is 17 amino acids. The CDR3 coding sequence is TGTGCCAGCAGCGATTTAGCTTCCGGGACTAGGGGAGATACGCAGTATTTT. Encoded protein: CASSDLASGTRGDTQYF.

V is TRBV6-2 or TRBV6-3 and J is TRBJ1-1; possible D gene TRBD1, 6 bases. Germline CDR1 is MNHEY and CDR2 is SVGEGT. The CDR3 runs 13 residues. Trimming left V 5 bases short and J 1 base short, with 8 bases between. This CDR3 is CASSPTGNTEAFF. The CDR3 region has the DNA TGTGCCAGCAGTCCGACAGGGAACACTGAAGCTTTCTTT.

The chain joins TRBV28 to TRBJ1-5; D might be TRBD1 (6 bases). Per the germline V gene, CDR1 is MDHEN and CDR2 is SYDVKM. Between the trimmed V and J ends, which lost 6 bases and 0 bases, there was a span of 18 bases. This CDR3 is 17 amino acids long. The CDR3 is CASRPEGQSRSNQPQHF. The DNA for the CDR3 is TGTGCCAGCAGACCTGAAGGACAGTCTCGTAGCAATCAGCCCCAGCATTTT.

V and J are TRBV7-6 and TRBJ1-1; a weak D match, TRBD1 (6 bases). The CDR3 runs to 15 residues. Looked up from germline, CDR1 is SGHVS and CDR2 is FNYEAQ. Trimming shortened V by 6 bases and J by 3 bases, and 17 bases separated the two germline ends. The CDR3 DNA sequence: TGTGCCAGCAGTCCCGCGACAGGTGGCGACACTGAAGCTTTCTTT. Translation gives CASSPATGGDTEAFF.

The V gene is TRBV28, the J gene TRBJ2-2; D might be TRBD1 (6 bases). V lost 7 bases and J 4 bases, leaving 16 bases between the germline ends. The V gene's germline CDR1 is MDHEN and CDR2 SYDVKM. The CDR3 extends over 15 amino acids. The CDR3, as DNA: TGTGCCAGCACATCATTTGGCAGGGGCACCGGGGAGCTGTTTTTT. It is translated as CASTSFGRGTGELFF.

The chain couples TRBV9 to TRBJ2-5; D is uncertain. V lost 0 bases and J 5 bases, leaving 14 bases between the germline ends. The CDR3 length is 15 residues. Germline V gene sequence: CDR1 SGDLS, CDR2 YYNGEE. The CDR3 nucleotides read TGTGCCAGCAGCGTAGACGCACTCGCAACTGAGACCCAGTACTTC. Translating gives CASSVDALATETQYF. Full variable domain (remainder filled in from reference TRBV9 and TRBJ2-5): DSGVTQTPKHLITATGQRVTLRCSPRSGDLSVYWYQQSLDQGLQFLIQYYNGEERAKGNILERFSAQQFPDLHSELNLSSLELGDSALYFCASSVDALATETQYFGPGTRLLVL.

V and J are TRBV30 and TRBJ2-1; D unresolved. The CDR3 loop spans 11 amino acids. CDR1 is GTSNPN, CDR2 SVGIG, per germline (reference sequence). Trimming cost V 5 bases and J 7 bases, with 9 bases left between them. The CDR3 coding sequence is TGTGCCTGGGCGAGTGGTAATGAGCAGTTCTTC. Residues: CAWASGNEQFF.

V is TRBV6-2 or TRBV6-3 and J is TRBJ1-1; D gene uncertain. Between the trimmed V and J ends, which lost 6 bases and 11 bases, there was a span of 16 bases. Germline CDR1 MNHEY, CDR2 SVGEGT. The CDR3 has 12 amino acids. CDR3 bases: TGTGCCAGCAGCGAAGCAGGCTCGGCGGCTTTCTTT. Its protein is CASSEAGSAAFF.

The V call is TRBV2, the J call TRBJ1-1; D uncertain. V lost 5 bases and J lost 4, with 20 bases in between. CDR1 and CDR2 from the germline V gene are SNHLY and FYNNEI. The CDR3 has 16 residues. The CDR3 region has the DNA TGTGCCAGCAGTCCTTATCCCCCACGGGAGGGCACTGAAGCTTTCTTT. Its protein product is CASSPYPPREGTEAFF.

This sequence joins TRBV2 and TRBJ2-1, with a possible D match to TRBD1 (5 bases). Trimming cost V 10 bases and J 6 bases, with 10 bases left between them. In germline, CDR1 is SNHLY, CDR2 FYNNEI. CDR3 length: 11 residues. DNA for the CDR3: TGTGCCACCTCCCAGGGCAATGAGCAGTTCTTC. It specifies CATSQGNEQFF.

The genes are TRBV10-2 and TRBJ1-1; D is undetermined. The CDR3 contains 14 residues. Trimming removed 4 bases at V and 5 bases at J, with 14 bases between. Germline CDR1 WSHSY, CDR2 SAAADI. The CDR3 sequence is CASSAQLRRTEAFF. Here the CDR3 DNA reads TGCGCCAGCAGTGCACAGCTCCGTAGGACTGAAGCTTTCTTT.

The chain recombines TRBV5-1 with TRBJ2-5; D ambiguous. Trimming cost V 0 bases and J 1 base, with 4 bases left between them. This CDR3 has 13 amino acids. Germline-derived CDR1 and CDR2 are SGHRS and YFSETQ. This CDR3 is CASSLAPQETQYF. In DNA form, the CDR3 reads TGCGCCAGCAGCTTGGCTCCCCAAGAGACCCAGTACTTC.

Only a few counts were recorded for this clone. This chain connects TRBV7-3 to TRBJ2-3; 7 bases are a match to TRBD2. The CDR3 loop spans 15 amino acids. Germline lookup yields CDR1 SGHTA and CDR2 FQGTGA. V shed 4 bases and J 0 bases; nucleotides not matched to a gene: 4. CDR3 amino acids: CASSSAGSSTDTQYF. The CDR3 nucleotides are TGTGCCAGCAGCTCAGCGGGGTCAAGCACAGATACGCAGTATTTT.

The chain links TRBV5-1 to TRBJ2-6; possible D gene TRBD2, 6 bases. The CDR3 is 15 residues long. The V end was cut by 2 bases, the J end by 2 bases, with 8 bases between. Germline loops: CDR1 SGHRS, CDR2 YFSETQ. CDR3 bases: TGCGCCAGCAGCTTCGGGGGTACTGGGGCCAACGTCCTGACTTTC. Translating it yields CASSFGGTGANVLTF.

The chain employs TRBV5-1 and TRBJ2-3; TRBD2 aligns across 7 bases. CDR3 length equals 15 residues. With V trimmed by 2 bases and J by 2 bases, 5 bases remained unmatched. Germline V gene sequence: CDR1 SGHRS, CDR2 YFSETQ. CDR3 nucleotide sequence: TGCGCCAGCAGCTTAGACGGGACTACCACAGATACGCAGTATTTT. It translates to CASSLDGTTTDTQYF. The full variable domain, rest sourced from reference TRBV5-1 and TRBJ2-3, is KAGVTQTPRYLIKTRGQQVTLSCSPISGHRSVSWYQQTPGQGLQFLFEYFSETQRNKGNFPGRFSGRQFSNSRSEMNVSTLELGDSALYLCASSLDGTTTDTQYFGPGTRLTVL.

V usage is TRBV6-2 or TRBV6-3 and J usage is TRBJ2-1, with 14 bases fitting TRBD2. CDR3 length: 19 residues. The J segment lost 6 bases and the V segment lost 6 bases, leaving 16 bases of the junction unmatched. Germline CDR1 is MNHEY and CDR2 is SVGEGT. The CDR3 bases are TGTGCCAGCAGCAGTCATGAAGGGACTAGCGGGAGTAGGAGCAATGAGCAGTTCTTC. Its translation: CASSSHEGTSGSRSNEQFF.

V and J are TRBV20-1 and TRBJ1-2; 12 bases map to TRBD1. CDR1 and CDR2 from the germline V gene are DFQATT and SNEGSKA (reference sequence). CDR3 length equals 14 residues. The trim removed 3 bases at V and 8 bases at J, leaving 7 bases unmatched. This CDR3 is CSASRGQGAQGYTF. In DNA form, the CDR3 reads TGCAGTGCTAGTAGGGGACAGGGGGCGCAAGGCTACACCTTC.

The chain recombines TRBV24-1 with TRBJ2-1; no firm D call. The CDR3 sequence is 12 residues long. V lost 1 base, J lost 7 bases, and 4 bases lay in between. Germline CDR1 KGHDR, CDR2 SFDVKD. The CDR3 spells CATSDFGNEQFF. For the CDR3, the DNA is TGTGCCACCAGTGATTTCGGGAATGAGCAGTTCTTC.

The V call is TRBV15, the J call TRBJ2-2, with D possibly matching TRBD2 (6 bases). There are 15 residues in the CDR3. The germline V and J ends were trimmed by 4 bases and 4 bases, with 13 bases remaining between them. In germline, CDR1 is LNHNV, CDR2 YYDKDF (reference sequence). The DNA of the CDR3 is TGTGCCACCAGCAAGGGAGGTACTAGCACCGGGGAGCTGTTTTTT. Translation gives CATSKGGTSTGELFF.

The CDR3 nucleotides are TGTGCCAGCAGCTTAGTGGGGGCGCAATTTTCACCCCTCCACTTT. Its protein is CASSLVGAQFSPLHF. J is TRBJ1-6 and V is TRBV7-2, with D tentatively TRBD1 (6 bases). The length of the CDR3 is 15 residues. Germline V CDR1 and CDR2: SGHTA, FQGNSA. Trimming cost V 1 base and J 9 bases, with 13 bases left between them.

This sequence joins TRBV27 and TRBJ2-7, with TRBD1 matching 9 bases. The CDR3 has 16 amino acids. Trimming cost V 8 bases and J 2 bases; bases outside gene matches: 13. Germline V gene data show CDR1 as MNHEY and CDR2 as SMNVEV (reference sequence). CDR3 bases: TGTGCCAGCGCATCACGATGGGGACAGGGAACCTACGAGCAGTACTTC. This encodes CASASRWGQGTYEQYF.

The chain links TRBV7-6 to TRBJ1-1; D uncertain. Germline V gene lookup returns CDR1 SGHVS and CDR2 FNYEAQ. The germline V and J ends were trimmed by 2 bases and 8 bases, with 9 bases remaining between them. The CDR3 is 12 amino acids. CDR3 sequence: CASSLWAGEAFF. The DNA of the CDR3 is TGTGCCAGCAGCTTATGGGCAGGCGAAGCTTTCTTT.

V is TRBV7-2 and J is TRBJ2-3; a weak D match, TRBD1 (6 bases). V lost 6 bases and J lost 5, with 15 bases in between. Germline V gene sequence: CDR1 SGHTA, CDR2 FQGNSA. The CDR3 covers 14 residues. This CDR3 reads CASRYYRVGDTQYF. The DNA of the CDR3 is TGTGCCAGCAGGTACTACAGGGTTGGAGATACGCAGTATTTT.